A single T cell receptor beta chain is shown here with its context. As processed by the authors: The authors estimated nucleated cell counts from reference gene primer amplification. The assay was immunoSEQ multiplex PCR, and TCRdb's table has in-frame clones only and misses some. That table furnishes V, J and clone size, whereas the DNA furnished D and trimming. The data contain 200,000 to 250,000 clones, 75% to 90% of them singletons. CDR3 size: 17 residues. In germline, CDR1 is SGHTA, CDR2 FQGNSA. V lost 8 bases and J lost 0; bases outside the gene matches: 12. The sample is drawn from a study of blood T cell repertoires in COVID-19. The wider study: The United States, Italy and Spain provided the acute and convalescent COVID-19 samples. The analysed material was cDNA or gDNA that came from T cells, B-cell-depleted T cells, or PBMCs.

The TCR was taken from a young man who had recovered from COVID-19. The chain combines TRBV7-2 with TRBJ2-2, with 7 positions matching TRBD2. Material: peripheral blood. CDR3 DNA sequence: TGTGCCAGCCAACTCTGGAGCGGGGCCTCGAACACCGGGGAGCTGTTTTTT. Amino acid sequence: CASQLWSGASNTGELFF.